The clone carrying this T cell receptor (beta chain) has at least ten counts. Its matching antigen is unknown. The study amplified TCR beta CDR3 regions using RNA transcripts. HTBI-primed RT-PCR formed the first round, and a multiplex PCR formed the second. TCRdb processed the multiplex PCR reads anew with MiXCR; each CDR3 protein has one entry. This table has more than 300,000 distinct CDR3 sequences, 15% to 17% appearing once. This sample is drawn from a study of Graves' ophthalmopathy and Graves' hyperthyroidism. V was pared by 7 bases and J by 6 bases, with 12 bases of the junction left unmatched. This CDR3 is built from 15 residues. The germline V gene encodes CDR1 SNHLY and CDR2 FYNNEI. Researchers classed hyperthyroidism as stable given no ophthalmopathy within 18 months of follow-up. Clinical symptoms and serum thyroxine were used for diagnosis; TRAb, thyroid ultrasound and orbital computed tomography were also relied on.

Findings of the study overall: Among expanded thyroid clonotypes above 0.001 frequency, most also occurred in blood.

The sequence came from a woman under 30 with stable Graves' hyperthyroidism. The V call is TRBV2, the J call TRBJ1-2; 9 nucleotides line up with TRBD1. The sequenced sample was peripheral blood. The DNA of the CDR3 is TGTGCCAGCACCCTAAGTCGGGACAGGGCTGATGGCTACACCTTC. This encodes CASTLSRDRADGYTF. The full variable domain, with the rest looked up from reference TRBV2 and TRBJ1-2, is EPEVTQTPSHQVTQMGQEVILRCVPISNHLYFYWYRQILGQKVEFLVSFYNNEISEKSEIFDDQFSVERPDGSNFTLKIRSTKLEDSAMYFCASTLSRDRADGYTFGSGTRLTVV.